Here is one TCR beta chain with its context. Its antigen is unidentified. The CDR3 extends over 16 amino acids. Germline CDR1 reads KGHSH; CDR2 reads LQKENI. Germline trimming cut 5 bases from V and 4 bases from J; bases unmatched to any gene: 12. These data are taken from a study of beta chain features in type 1 diabetes. Study-level results: Type 1 diabetes patients showed a moderate but significant shortening of TCRB CDR3s in all four CD4+ subsets.

Every bit of the isolated RNA underwent reverse transcription, so sequencing read expressed TCRB transcripts. Clones were read by immunoSEQ multiplex PCR, and TCRdb kept only the in-frame ones, dropping some. The table shows fewer than 70,000 clones, with about 60% occurring only once. This clonotype originated in a woman younger than 45 with type 1 diabetes. The J gene is TRBJ1-1, the V gene TRBV18, with TRBD1 identical over 8 bases. Sequenced material: stem cell memory CD4+ T cells from blood. The CDR3 here is CASSSLQGASATEAFF. The CDR3 bases are TGTGCCAGCTCATCCCTTCAGGGGGCATCCGCCACTGAAGCTTTCTTT. The full variable domain, completed using reference TRBV18 and TRBJ1-1, is NAGVMQNPRHLVRRRGQEARLRCSPMKGHSHVYWYRQLPEEGLKFMVYLQKENIIDESGMPKERFSAEFPKEGPSILRIQQVVRGDSAAYFCASSSLQGASATEAFFGQGTRLTVV.